The present entry profiles one T cell receptor (beta chain) with its context. Its target is unknown. The source of the sample is a study of beta chain features in type 1 diabetes. The overall study: Examined across all samples were some 110 million sorted cells.

Per donor, one heparinised blood draw averaged about 100 mL. Regarding the study as a whole: Moderately but significantly shorter TCRB CDR3s were found in Type 1 diabetes patients in all four CD4+ subsets. In comparison with healthy donors, patients had naive, central memory and Treg TCRB repertoires that appeared more similar.

All of the isolated RNA was reverse transcribed, so expressed TCRB transcripts were sequenced. Sequencing was performed with immunoSEQ multiplex PCR; in TCRdb, only in-frame clones are kept and a portion is missing. Of approximately 140,000 clones detected, roughly 10% appear once; the ten largest clones hold 0.65%. CDR1 and CDR2 from the germline V gene are LNHDA and SQIVND (reference sequence). The CDR3 consists of 13 residues. V lost 5 bases and J 1 base, leaving 5 bases between the germline ends. The TCR sequence derives from a woman aged 35 to 49 in good health. The chain couples TRBV19 to TRBJ2-2; D is uncertain. What was sequenced was central memory CD4+ T cells from blood. CDR3 protein: CASSSGNTGELFF. The CDR3 coding sequence is TGTGCCAGTAGTTCCGGGAACACCGGGGAGCTGTTTTTT.